The 14 T cell receptor beta chains given below trace back to one sample, sequenced in a study of cytomegalovirus exposure and HLA in healthy donors. The primer mix had 60 Vbeta and 13 Jbeta primers. Measured with immunoSEQ multiplex PCR; TCRdb has only the in-frame clones, and not every one. The sample has roughly 110,000 clones. The sample comprised PBMCs. These receptors originate from a man aged 35-49 years in good health and CMV-seropositive.

This sequence joins TRBV6-6 and TRBJ2-7, with TRBD1 matching 8 bases. CDR1 is MNHNY and CDR2 is SVGAGI in the germline V gene (reference sequence). CDR3 size: 14 residues. V gave up 4 bases and J gave up 7 bases; unmatched junction bases: 9. In nucleotides, the CDR3 is TGTGCCAGCAGTTCCCTGGACAGGGTGGGGGAGCAGTACTTC. Translating gives CASSSLDRVGEQYF.

J is TRBJ1-1 and V is TRBV28; the D is unclear. The CDR3 is made up of 13 amino acids. CDR1 MDHEN and CDR2 SYDVKM come from the germline V gene. V was shortened by 7 bases and J by 9 bases, with 18 bases between the two germline ends. CDR3 sequence: CASTNTGRGKAFF. The CDR3 bases are TGTGCCAGCACTAATACTGGTCGGGGAAAAGCTTTCTTT.

The rearrangement joins TRBV7-9 to TRBJ2-1; 7 nucleotides line up with TRBD2. Germline assignment: CDR1 SEHNR and CDR2 FQNEAQ (reference sequence). The CDR3 sequence is 13 residues long. V shed 8 bases and J 8 bases; nucleotides not matched to a gene: 9. The CDR3 nucleotides are TGTGCCAGCGGCTCGGGAGGTTCGGATGAGCAGTTCTTC. It yields the protein CASGSGGSDEQFF.

V and J are TRBV28 and TRBJ2-5; TRBD2 matches 8 bases. The J call is in doubt because the DNA end fits TRBJ2-7 better. Germline values: CDR1 MDHEN, CDR2 SYDVKM. The CDR3 runs 14 residues. CDR3 DNA sequence: TGTGCCAGCAGTTTAGAACTAGCGGATTACGAGCAGTACTTC. This gives the protein CASSLELADYEQYF.

This sequence joins TRBV28 and TRBJ2-5; no clear D. V was clipped by 2 bases and J by 5 bases, with 6 bases between them. CDR1 and CDR2 (germline): MDHEN, SYDVKM. The CDR3 sequence is 12 residues long. The CDR3 is CASSLARETQYF. Here the CDR3 DNA reads TGTGCCAGCAGTTTAGCCCGGGAGACCCAGTACTTC.

The chain uses TRBV7-8 and TRBJ2-1, with 7 bases fitting TRBD1. CDR1 is SGHVS and CDR2 is FQNEAQ in the germline V gene. V shed 4 bases and J 11 bases; nucleotides not matched to a gene: 11. This CDR3 contains 14 residues. The CDR3, as DNA: TGTGCCAGCAGCTACGACCTAGGACAGGTTAAGCAGTTCTTC. Protein: CASSYDLGQVKQFF.

The V gene is TRBV9, the J gene TRBJ1-4; tentative D call: TRBD1 (6 bases). The CDR3 spans 16 residues. Per germline, CDR1 SGDLS and CDR2 YYNGEE. The V end was cut by 0 bases, the J end by 4 bases, with 13 bases between. The CDR3 is CASSVAAQGINEKLFF. Written as DNA, the CDR3 is TGTGCCAGCAGCGTAGCGGCCCAGGGGATTAATGAAAAACTGTTTTTT.

The chain carries TRBV29-1 and TRBJ2-5; perhaps TRBD1 as D (5 bases). The DNA end lines up better with TRBJ2-7; the J call may be wrong. In germline, CDR1 is SQVTM, CDR2 ANQGSEA. The CDR3 is 14 residues long. CDR3 sequence reads: CSVESGASSYEQYF. The CDR3 DNA reads TGCAGCGTTGAATCTGGGGCGAGCTCCTACGAGCAGTACTTC.

The chain employs TRBV5-1 and TRBJ2-3; 8 bases match TRBD2. The germline V gene has CDR1 SGHRS and CDR2 YFSETQ. Losses at the gene ends were 3 bases for V and 2 bases for J; bases not matched to a gene: 5. CDR3 length: 15 amino acids. The CDR3, as DNA: TGCGCCAGCAGCTCCGGACTAGCCTCCACAGATACGCAGTATTTT. Amino acids: CASSSGLASTDTQYF.

The chain combines TRBV19 with TRBJ2-3; 7 nucleotides line up with TRBD1. The CDR3 is made up of 15 amino acids. Germline V lookup: CDR1 LNHDA, CDR2 SQIVND (reference sequence). V lost 5 bases to trimming and J lost 6 bases; unmatched junction nucleotides: 11. In nucleotides, the CDR3 is TGTGCCAGTAGTCCTCAGGGGGTCCCCCAGGATACGCAGTATTTT. As protein: CASSPQGVPQDTQYF.

J is TRBJ2-1 and V is TRBV15; 7 nucleotides match TRBD2. The CDR3 length is 17 residues. Germline loops: CDR1 LNHNV, CDR2 YYDKDF (reference sequence). With 5 bases clipped from V and 0 bases from J, the junction kept 10 bases outside the gene matches. The CDR3 reads CATSPSGRESSYNEQFF. Written as DNA, the CDR3 is TGTGCCACCAGCCCCTCGGGGCGGGAGAGCTCCTACAATGAGCAGTTCTTC.

The rearrangement uses TRBV19 and TRBJ2-1; 9 nucleotides match TRBD2. The CDR3 contains 19 residues. V lost 4 bases to trimming and J lost 9 bases; unmatched junction nucleotides: 22. Germline assignment: CDR1 LNHDA and CDR2 SQIVND (reference sequence). The CDR3 region has the DNA TGTGCCAGTAGTACCCAAAGCGGCTCTGCGGGAGGGCGAAGGGTTGAGCAGTTCTTC. Translated: CASSTQSGSAGGRRVEQFF.

This sequence joins TRBV29-1 and TRBJ2-7; 9 nucleotides agree with TRBD1. This CDR3 spans 14 amino acids. The germline V gene has CDR1 SQVTM and CDR2 ANQGSEA. Trimming took 3 bases from V and 4 from J; bases not matched to a gene: 7. CDR3 bases: TGCAGCGTTGAGGGACAGGGAGATCAATACGAGCAGTACTTC. Amino acid sequence: CSVEGQGDQYEQYF.

The chain has TRBV5-1 and TRBJ1-4, with D unresolved. Looked up from germline, CDR1 is SGHRS and CDR2 is YFSETQ. This CDR3 region has 15 residues. The V end lost 1 base, the J end lost 3 bases, and 10 bases lay between the germline ends. In DNA form, the CDR3 reads TGCGCCAGCAGCTTGAGACACGGGGCTAATGAAAAACTGTTTTTT. This sequence encodes CASSLRHGANEKLFF. Combining the CDR3 with reference TRBV5-1 and TRBJ1-4 gives the whole variable domain KAGVTQTPRYLIKTRGQQVTLSCSPISGHRSVSWYQQTPGQGLQFLFEYFSETQRNKGNFPGRFSGRQFSNSRSEMNVSTLELGDSALYLCASSLRHGANEKLFFGSGTQLSVL.